Below, 18 T cell receptor beta chains from the same sample are listed, as sequenced in a study of blood T cell repertoires in COVID-19. The method was immunoSEQ multiplex PCR; TCRdb's version includes in-frame clones alone and lacks a portion of them. Of about 350,000 clones listed, roughly 90% are singletons. Material for sequencing was peripheral blood. The receptors shown here come from a woman aged 55 to 70 with COVID-19, enrolled during active disease.

This chain uses TRBV5-1 with TRBJ2-5, with D perhaps matching TRBD2 (7 bases). V was trimmed by 5 bases and J by 3 bases, leaving 14 bases between them. The CDR3 runs 14 residues. Germline assignment: CDR1 SGHRS and CDR2 YFSETQ. The CDR3 bases are TGCGCCAGCAGTGTAGGGGGGGTGGAAGAGACCCAGTACTTC. Translation gives CASSVGGVEETQYF.

V and J are TRBV2 and TRBJ1-6, with D unclear. Germline CDR1 reads SNHLY; CDR2 reads FYNNEI. V lost 6 bases and J 6 bases, leaving 12 bases between the germline ends. The CDR3 runs to 14 residues. The CDR3 DNA reads TGTGCCAGCAGAGGACTGATTTTTAATTCACCCCTCCACTTT. Protein: CASRGLIFNSPLHF.

This clone was found once. The gene calls are TRBV2 and TRBJ1-2, with 7 bases matching TRBD1. CDR1 SNHLY and CDR2 FYNNEI come from the germline V gene. The CDR3 totals 14 residues. Trimming removed 4 bases from V and 0 bases from J; junction bases left unmatched: 2. CDR3 bases: TGTGCCAGCAGTGTCCAGGGGGCTAACTATGGCTACACCTTC. Its translation is CASSVQGANYGYTF. Full variable domain (outside the CDR3, taken from reference TRBV2 and TRBJ1-2): EPEVTQTPSHQVTQMGQEVILRCVPISNHLYFYWYRQILGQKVEFLVSFYNNEISEKSEIFDDQFSVERPDGSNFTLKIRSTKLEDSAMYFCASSVQGANYGYTFGSGTRLTVV.

V is TRBV6-5 and J is TRBJ1-6; tentative D call: TRBD1 (5 bases). Germline loops: CDR1 MNHEY, CDR2 SVGAGI. This CDR3 region has 13 residues. V shed 6 bases and J shed 6 bases, with 9 bases lying between them. This CDR3 reads CASRFQGNSPLHF. The CDR3 DNA reads as TGTGCCAGCAGGTTTCAGGGTAATTCACCCCTCCACTTT.

This clone was detected once. The chain links TRBV11-1 to TRBJ1-1; 8 bases line up with TRBD1. J gave up 7 bases and V 5 bases, and 15 bases lay outside the gene matches. The CDR3 extends over 16 amino acids. The germline gives CDR1 SGHAT, CDR2 FQDESV (reference sequence). The CDR3 nucleotides are TGTGCCAGCAGCGCAACCGGGACAGGAAACTTGGGTGAAGCTTTCTTT. Amino acids: CASSATGTGNLGEAFF.

The chain couples TRBV7-9 to TRBJ2-5, with D perhaps matching TRBD1 (6 bases). V lost 5 bases and J lost 5, with 21 bases in between. The CDR3 sequence is 16 residues long. Germline V gene sequence: CDR1 SEHNR, CDR2 FQNEAQ (reference sequence). Here the CDR3 DNA reads TGTGCCAGCAGCGTACCGGGACACGCCTCAGCGGAGACCCAGTACTTC. It specifies CASSVPGHASAETQYF.

This chain's CDR3 is CASSREVAGGNEQFF. CDR3 DNA: TGTGCCAGCAGCCGGGAAGTAGCGGGGGGGAATGAGCAGTTCTTC. The chain couples TRBV4-2 to TRBJ2-1, with TRBD2 matching 11 bases. The CDR3 is made up of 15 amino acids. V lost 4 bases and J lost 7; bases outside the gene matches: 6. From germline, CDR1 is LGHNA and CDR2 YNFKEQ.

The CDR3 region is CASSDSGNTEAFF. In DNA, the CDR3 is TGCGCCAGCAGTGATTCCGGTAACACTGAAGCTTTCTTT. The chain links TRBV10-2 to TRBJ1-1; no clear D gene. The V gene's germline CDR1 is WSHSY and CDR2 SAAADI. Trimming pared 3 bases from V and 2 bases from J, leaving 7 bases between. There are 13 residues in the CDR3.

The chain recombines TRBV6-1 with TRBJ2-2; 8 bases match TRBD2. Trimming at V came to 10 bases and at J to 4 bases, leaving 5 bases not matched to a gene. This CDR3 region has 13 residues. Germline V gene sequence: CDR1 MNHNS, CDR2 SASEGT. The CDR3 DNA reads TGTGCCATACGGGGGGGCATCACCGGGGAGCTGTTTTTT. Protein: CAIRGGITGELFF.

V and J are TRBV6-5 and TRBJ2-7; 8 positions match TRBD2. Germline lookup yields CDR1 MNHEY and CDR2 SVGAGI. V was clipped by 6 bases and J by 4 bases; unmatched bases: 8. This CDR3 has 14 residues. CDR3 in DNA: TGTGCCAGCAGCCCCGCGGGGGGCACGTACGAGCAGTACTTC. Translated, it gives CASSPAGGTYEQYF.

This chain connects TRBV2 to TRBJ2-7; D ambiguous. The CDR3 extends over 12 amino acids. The germline V gene encodes CDR1 SNHLY and CDR2 FYNNEI. V lost 1 base, J lost 6 bases, and 7 bases lay in between. The CDR3 spells CASSEGQREQYF. CDR3 sequence (DNA): TGTGCCAGCAGTGAAGGGCAGCGCGAGCAGTACTTC.

This clone was recorded only once. The chain joins TRBV2 to TRBJ1-1; 9 nucleotides line up with TRBD1. The CDR3 totals 15 residues. After removal of 5 bases from V and 5 bases from J, the junction contained 9 bases not matched to a gene. In germline, CDR1 is SNHLY, CDR2 FYNNEI. In DNA form, the CDR3 reads TGTGCCAGCAGTCATTGGACAGGGGAGCGGACTGAAGCTTTCTTT. Translation: CASSHWTGERTEAFF.

The chain links TRBV7-2 to TRBJ1-2; perhaps TRBD1 as D (6 bases). Trimming removed 5 bases at V and 8 bases at J, with 18 bases between. Germline assignment: CDR1 SGHTA and CDR2 FQGNSA. The CDR3 length is 14 residues. In DNA, the CDR3 is TGTGCCAGCAGCGAAGGGCGGGGGCAGGGGGGCTACACCTTC. This translates into CASSEGRGQGGYTF.

The CDR3 nucleotides read TGCGCCAGCAGCTCAGGACAGGGAGGGAACATTCAGTACTTC. It specifies CASSSGQGGNIQYF. The chain couples TRBV5-1 to TRBJ2-4, with D maybe TRBD1 (8 bases). V lost 3 bases to trimming and J lost 7 bases, with 14 bases between them. Germline V gene lookup returns CDR1 SGHRS and CDR2 YFSETQ. This CDR3 has 14 amino acids.

The chain is built from TRBV12-5 and TRBJ1-2; no firm D call. CDR1 is LGHNT, CDR2 FRNRAP, per germline. The ends were cut back, 4 bases at V and 0 bases at J, with 12 bases in the middle. CDR3 length equals 15 residues. The CDR3 loop is CASGSPYIANYGYTF. The CDR3 region has the DNA TGTGCTAGTGGTTCCCCTTACATTGCTAACTATGGCTACACCTTC.

The chain recombines TRBV3-1 (or the pseudogene TRBV3-2) with TRBJ1-2; no reliable D call. The CDR3 covers 13 residues. Trimming cost V 1 base and J 4 bases, with 7 bases left between them. Germline values: CDR1 LGHDT, CDR2 YNNKEL (reference sequence). CDR3 DNA sequence: TGTGCCAGCAGCCAAGGGAGCTCCTATGGCTACACCTTC. It specifies CASSQGSSYGYTF.

V usage is TRBV4-1 and J usage is TRBJ1-5, with TRBD1 as a possible D gene (6 bases). Germline V gives CDR1 MGHRA, CDR2 YSYEKL. The CDR3 has 17 residues. V lost 3 bases to trimming and J lost 0 bases, with 15 bases between them. The CDR3 DNA follows: TGCGCCAGCAGCCAGACCGGGACACCGTTTAGCAATCAGCCCCAGCATTTT. Amino acids: CASSQTGTPFSNQPQHF.

The sample holds one count of this clone. This may arise from a read error, as a much more abundant clone is one base away. The genes are TRBV6-2 or TRBV6-3 and TRBJ2-7, with D possibly TRBD2 on 6 matching bases. CDR3 size: 14 residues. Trimming left V 1 base short and J 0 bases short, with 7 bases between. CDR1 and CDR2 (germline): MNHEY, SVGEGT. The CDR3 region has the DNA TGTGCCAGCAGTTACTTCGGGAGCTCCTACGAGCAGTACTTC. Protein sequence: CASSYFGSSYEQYF.